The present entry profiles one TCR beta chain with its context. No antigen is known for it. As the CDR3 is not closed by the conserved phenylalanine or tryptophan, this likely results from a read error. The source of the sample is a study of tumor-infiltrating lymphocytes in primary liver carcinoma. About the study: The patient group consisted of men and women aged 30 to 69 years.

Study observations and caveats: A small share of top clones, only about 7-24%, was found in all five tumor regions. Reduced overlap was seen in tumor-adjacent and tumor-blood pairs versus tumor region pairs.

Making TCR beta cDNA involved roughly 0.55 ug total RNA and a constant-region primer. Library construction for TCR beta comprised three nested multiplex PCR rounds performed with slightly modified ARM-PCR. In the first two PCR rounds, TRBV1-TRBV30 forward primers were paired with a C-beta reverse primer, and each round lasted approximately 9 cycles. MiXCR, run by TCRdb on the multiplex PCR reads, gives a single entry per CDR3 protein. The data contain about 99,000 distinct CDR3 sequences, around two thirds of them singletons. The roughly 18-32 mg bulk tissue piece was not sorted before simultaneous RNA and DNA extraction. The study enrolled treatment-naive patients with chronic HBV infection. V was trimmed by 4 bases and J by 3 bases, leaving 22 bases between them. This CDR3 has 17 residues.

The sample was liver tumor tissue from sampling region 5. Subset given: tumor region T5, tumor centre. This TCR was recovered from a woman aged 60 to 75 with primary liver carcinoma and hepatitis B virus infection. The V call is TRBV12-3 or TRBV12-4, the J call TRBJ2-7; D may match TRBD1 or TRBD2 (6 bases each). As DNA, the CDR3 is TGTGCCAGCAGTTCCAACGGGGGCAGGGCCCGTTACTACGAGCAGTACTTA. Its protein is CASSSNGGRARYYEQYL.